This TCR beta chain was sequenced during a study of CXCR3-negative and CXCR3-positive naive CD8 T cells. Whole-study findings and limits: Similarly elevated diversity marked both naive subsets, with memory CD8+ cells showing far lower diversity. After cryopreservation, CXCR3 expression dropped partially; most assays used fresh PBMCs. Against CXCR3-negative naive cells, CXCR3-positive naive cells showed more hydrophobic TRB CDR3s.

Concerning this clonotype itself: Its antigen is unknown.

Naive CD8+ T cells showed CD45RO-CCR7+CD27+CD95-. The CDR3 runs 15 residues. Germline V gives CDR1 KGHDR, CDR2 SFDVKD. Through 5' RACE with UMI labels, the TRB cDNA libraries were prepared. From its re-call of the 5' RACE reads, TCRdb lists each CDR3 protein once, without DNA. The sample's table shows approximately 83,000 distinct CDR3 sequences. This TCR derives from a human donor in good health. Some clones in this sample may be carry-over from other donors' samples. The sequenced material came from naive CXCR3- CD8+ T cells from blood. Subset indicated: CD45RO-CCR7+CD27+CD95- naive CD8+ T cells lacking CXCR3 (TNR3-). The chain links TRBV24-1 to TRBJ2-5. The CDR3 is CATSDSLAGQETQYF.